The T cell receptor (beta chain) described here comes from a study of T cells in Graves' hyperthyroidism and ophthalmopathy. Orbital computed tomography, thyroid ultrasound, serum thyroxine and TRAb, and clinical symptoms together informed the diagnoses. This clonotype has a handful of counts. Its antigen is still unknown. Study-level results: Ophthalmopathy and stable hyperthyroidism were told apart by a 13 V-J model.

Amplification yielded TCR beta CDR3 regions, with RNA transcripts as the source. Primed by the HTBI set, a first-round RT-PCR was run on the TCR CDR3. TCRdb called the multiplex PCR reads again in MiXCR, with one record for every CDR3 protein. The sample has 600,000 to 900,000 distinct CDR3 sequences, less than 20% seen once. CDR1 and CDR2 (germline): SQVTM, ANQGSEA. The CDR3 has 12 residues. Trimming shortened V by 5 bases and J by 4 bases, and 11 bases separated the two germline ends. The sequencing sample was made of blood. This clonotype originated in a man between 18 and 35 years old with Graves' hyperthyroidism. The rearrangement links TRBV29-1 to TRBJ2-5; D is perhaps TRBD2 (6 bases). CDR3 sequence (DNA): TGCAGCGTTCCGTGGGGAGGAGAGACCCAGTACTTC. Translating gives CSVPWGGETQYF. The full variable domain, with the rest looked up from reference TRBV29-1 and TRBJ2-5, is SAVISQKPSRDICQRGTSLTIQCQVDSQVTMMFWYRQQPGQSLTLIATANQGSEATYESGFVIDKFPISRPNLTFSTLTVSNMSPEDSSIYLCSVPWGGETQYFGPGTRLLVL.